This TCR beta chain was profiled in a study of T cells in Graves' hyperthyroidism and ophthalmopathy. The table lists this clonotype with a few counts. The ends were cut back, 5 bases at V and 8 bases at J, with 20 bases in the middle. CDR3 size: 15 residues. In germline, CDR1 is SGHTS, CDR2 YDEGEE. The CDR3 regions of TCR beta were amplified from RNA transcripts. The TCR CDR3 was amplified in a first-round RT-PCR using the HTBI primer set. One entry per CDR3 protein, called by TCRdb with MiXCR from the multiplex PCR reads. The sample lists around 600,000 distinct CDR3 sequences, over 12% occurring once.

The sequenced sample consisted of blood. The rearrangement links TRBV5-8 to TRBJ2-1, with D unclear. This receptor was identified in a woman under 30 with Graves' ophthalmopathy. The CDR3 protein is CASRETPIASDEQFF. The CDR3 region has the DNA TGTGCCAGCAGAGAGACACCGATCGCATCAGATGAGCAGTTCTTC.